This T cell receptor (beta chain) was found in a study of blood T cells in healthy people across ages. Study findings and constraints: Per-million-T-cell TCR beta diversity fell roughly linearly with age.

Many counts were recorded for this clonotype. The antigen remains undetermined. Samples had at least 6.5 million PBMCs isolated from them. The CDR3 has 17 residues. Trimming left V 7 bases short and J 0 bases short, with 17 bases between. Germline CDR1 is SGHKS and CDR2 is YYEKEE (reference sequence). The second PCR ran about 6 to 11 cycles with a sample-barcoded 5' primer and J-beta primers. Via MiXCR, TCRdb re-called the 5' RACE reads, giving one row per CDR3 protein. The sample consists of 780,000 or so distinct CDR3 sequences, about 53% of them appearing once. Sequencing was done on a sample of blood. The V call is TRBV5-5, the J call TRBJ2-6; D is unresolved. The TCR was taken from a man older than 75 in good health. The DNA for the CDR3 is TGTGCCAGCGAGACCGGAAGGGCTAACTCTGGGGCCAACGTCCTGACTTTC. Translating it yields CASETGRANSGANVLTF.